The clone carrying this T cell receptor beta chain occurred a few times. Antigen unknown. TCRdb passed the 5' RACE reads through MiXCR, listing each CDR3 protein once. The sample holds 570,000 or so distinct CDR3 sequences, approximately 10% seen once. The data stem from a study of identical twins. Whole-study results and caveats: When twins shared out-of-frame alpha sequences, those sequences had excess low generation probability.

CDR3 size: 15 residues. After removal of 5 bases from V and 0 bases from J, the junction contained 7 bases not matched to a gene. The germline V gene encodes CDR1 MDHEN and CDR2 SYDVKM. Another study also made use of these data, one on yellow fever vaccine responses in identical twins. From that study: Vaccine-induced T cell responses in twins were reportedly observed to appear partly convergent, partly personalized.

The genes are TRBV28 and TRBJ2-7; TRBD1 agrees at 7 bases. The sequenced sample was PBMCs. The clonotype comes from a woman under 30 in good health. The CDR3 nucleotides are TGTGCCAGCAGTCCCGCGGACAGGAGCTCCTACGAGCAGTACTTC. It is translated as CASSPADRSSYEQYF.